This T cell receptor beta chain originates from a study of STAT3 mutations in large granular lymphocyte leukemia. Overall study: Among longitudinally sequenced T-LGLL patients, roughly half had canonical activating STAT3 mutations detected. Findings and caveats of the study: In T-cell large granular lymphocyte leukemia, about half of patients showed multiple immunodominant subclonotypes.

The J segment lost 4 bases and the V segment lost 3 bases, leaving 23 bases of the junction unmatched. CDR3 length equals 21 residues. From germline, CDR1 is LGHNA and CDR2 YSLEER. Of note for this clone: What it recognizes is unknown.

Clones were read by immunoSEQ multiplex PCR, and TCRdb kept only the in-frame ones, dropping some. The table includes 7,000 to 8,000 clones, roughly nine tenths detected once. The rearrangement links TRBV4-3 to TRBJ2-2; 7 nucleotides line up with TRBD2. The sequence was obtained from a man aged 45-65 years with T-cell large granular lymphocyte leukemia. Some clones in this sample may be carry-over from other donors' samples. The sequencing sample was made of peripheral blood mononuclear cells. The CDR3 loop reads CASSQFSRGIEGGPRTGELFF. The CDR3 DNA reads as TGCGCCAGCAGCCAGTTTTCTCGGGGGATAGAGGGAGGGCCTCGCACCGGGGAGCTGTTTTTT.